These T cell receptor beta chains were read from a single sample in a study of blood T cell repertoires in COVID-19. Produced via immunoSEQ multiplex PCR; TCRdb's table is partial and in-frame only. The sample holds 180,000 or so clones, almost 90% seen once. The sequenced sample was peripheral blood. All receptors derive from a man between 18 and 29 years old with active or convalescent COVID-19. CDR3s include the opening cysteine and the closing phenylalanine or tryptophan. A D gene is named only where the DNA matches it firmly. Clone size is shown for a subset of rows, as once, few, many or a class of expanded clone.

TRBJ1-1 few TRBV5-1 - CASSAGDTEAFF TGCGCCAGCAGCGCAGGGGACACTGAAGCTTTCTTT
TRBJ1-1 - TRBV30 - CAWSPGMNTEAFF TGTGCCTGGAGCCCGGGGATGAACACTGAAGCTTTCTTT
TRBJ1-3 few TRBV11-3 - CASSFRLETGRGPGNTIYF TGTGCCAGCAGCTTTAGATTGGAGACCGGCAGGGGACCTGGAAACACCATATATTTT
TRBJ1-2 - TRBV6-2/TRBV6-3 - CASSYSPRYGYTF TGTGCCAGCAGTTACTCCCCCAGATATGGCTACACCTTC
TRBJ2-5 - TRBV10-3 - CAISESPGTEETQYF TGTGCCATCAGTGAATCACCCGGGACTGAAGAGACCCAGTACTTC
TRBJ2-1 - TRBV23-1 TRBD1 CASSQLPRDRDVHEQFF TGCGCCAGCAGTCAATTACCGCGGGACAGGGACGTCCATGAGCAGTTCTTC
TRBJ1-4 few TRBV19 - CASKGVRLVRGTANEKLFF TGTGCCAGTAAAGGGGTGCGCTTGGTGCGGGGAACGGCTAATGAAAAACTGTTTTTT
TRBJ1-2 - TRBV19 TRBD1 CASRQTGAPGGYTF TGTGCCAGTAGACAGACAGGGGCTCCGGGTGGCTACACCTTC
TRBJ1-1 - TRBV11-2 - CASSPFKNTEAFF TGTGCCAGCAGCCCGTTTAAGAACACTGAAGCTTTCTTT
TRBJ2-7 once TRBV4-3 TRBD2 CASSQELAIPTYEQYF TGCGCCAGCAGCCAAGAACTAGCGATTCCCACCTACGAGCAGTACTTC
TRBJ1-5 - TRBV19 - CASSIDWGYSNQPQHF TGTGCCAGTAGTATCGATTGGGGCTATAGCAATCAGCCCCAGCATTTT
TRBJ2-2 - TRBV7-3 TRBD2 CASSPTGTSGSTAGELFF TGTGCCAGCAGCCCAACCGGGACTAGCGGGAGCACGGCCGGGGAGCTGTTTTTT
TRBJ2-3 - TRBV20-1 - CSASLQSSTDTQYF TGCAGTGCTAGTCTACAGTCTAGCACAGATACGCAGTATTTT
TRBJ2-3 - TRBV5-4 TRBD1 CASSSRTGELTDTQYF TGTGCCAGCAGTTCCCGGACAGGGGAATTGACAGATACGCAGTATTTT